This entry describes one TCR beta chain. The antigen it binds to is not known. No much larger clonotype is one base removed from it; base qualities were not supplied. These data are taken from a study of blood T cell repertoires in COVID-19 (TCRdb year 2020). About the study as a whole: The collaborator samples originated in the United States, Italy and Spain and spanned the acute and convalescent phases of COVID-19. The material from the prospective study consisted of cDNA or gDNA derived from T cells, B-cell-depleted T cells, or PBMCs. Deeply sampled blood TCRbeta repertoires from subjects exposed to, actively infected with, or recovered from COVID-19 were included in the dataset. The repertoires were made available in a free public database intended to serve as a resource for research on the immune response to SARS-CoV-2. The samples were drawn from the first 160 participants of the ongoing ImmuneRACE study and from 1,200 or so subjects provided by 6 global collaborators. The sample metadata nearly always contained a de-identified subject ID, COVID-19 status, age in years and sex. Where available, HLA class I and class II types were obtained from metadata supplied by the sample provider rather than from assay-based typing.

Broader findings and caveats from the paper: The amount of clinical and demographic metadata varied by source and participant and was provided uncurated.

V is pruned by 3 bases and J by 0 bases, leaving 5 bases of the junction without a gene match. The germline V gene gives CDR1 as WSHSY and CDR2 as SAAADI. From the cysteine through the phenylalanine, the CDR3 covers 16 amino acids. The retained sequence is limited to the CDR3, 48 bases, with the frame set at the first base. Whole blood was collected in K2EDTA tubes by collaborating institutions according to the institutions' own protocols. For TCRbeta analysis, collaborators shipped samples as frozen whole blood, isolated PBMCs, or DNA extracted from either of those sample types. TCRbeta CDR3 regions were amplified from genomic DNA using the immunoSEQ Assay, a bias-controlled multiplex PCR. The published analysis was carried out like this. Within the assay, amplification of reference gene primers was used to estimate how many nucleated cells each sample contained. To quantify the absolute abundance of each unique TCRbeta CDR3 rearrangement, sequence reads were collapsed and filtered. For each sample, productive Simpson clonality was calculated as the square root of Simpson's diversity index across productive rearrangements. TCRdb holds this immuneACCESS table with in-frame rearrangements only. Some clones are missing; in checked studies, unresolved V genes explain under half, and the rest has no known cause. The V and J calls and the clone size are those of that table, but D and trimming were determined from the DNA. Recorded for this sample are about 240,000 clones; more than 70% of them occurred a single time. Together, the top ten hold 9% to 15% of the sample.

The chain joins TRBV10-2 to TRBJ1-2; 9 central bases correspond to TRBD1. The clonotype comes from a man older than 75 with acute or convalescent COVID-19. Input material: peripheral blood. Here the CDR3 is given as CASSDGRTGANYGYTF. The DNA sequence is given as TGCGCCAGCAGTGATGGAAGGACAGGGGCTAACTATGGCTACACCTTC.